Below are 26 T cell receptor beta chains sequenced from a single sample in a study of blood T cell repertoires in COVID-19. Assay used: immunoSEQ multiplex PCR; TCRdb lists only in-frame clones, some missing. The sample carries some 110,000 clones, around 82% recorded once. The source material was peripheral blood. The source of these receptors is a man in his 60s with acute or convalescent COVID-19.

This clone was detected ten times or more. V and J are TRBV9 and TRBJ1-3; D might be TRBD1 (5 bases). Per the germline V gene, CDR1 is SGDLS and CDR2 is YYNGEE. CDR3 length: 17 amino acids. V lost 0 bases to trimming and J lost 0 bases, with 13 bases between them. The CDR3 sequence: CASSVGPATASGNTIYF. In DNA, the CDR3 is TGTGCCAGCAGCGTAGGCCCCGCGACAGCCTCTGGAAACACCATATATTTT.

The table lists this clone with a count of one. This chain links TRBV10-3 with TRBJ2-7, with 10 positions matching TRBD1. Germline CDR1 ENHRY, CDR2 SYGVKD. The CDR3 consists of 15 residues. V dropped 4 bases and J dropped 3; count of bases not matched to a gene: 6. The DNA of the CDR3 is TGTGCCATCAGTGGGCACGGACAGGGGGACTACGAGCAGTACTTC. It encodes CAISGHGQGDYEQYF.

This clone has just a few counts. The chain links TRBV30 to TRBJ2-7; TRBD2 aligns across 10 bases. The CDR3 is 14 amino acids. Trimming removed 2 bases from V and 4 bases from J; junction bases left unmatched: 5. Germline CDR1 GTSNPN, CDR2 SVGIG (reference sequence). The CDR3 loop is CAWSPIAGGYEQYF. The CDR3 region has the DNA TGTGCCTGGAGTCCCATAGCGGGAGGTTACGAGCAGTACTTC.

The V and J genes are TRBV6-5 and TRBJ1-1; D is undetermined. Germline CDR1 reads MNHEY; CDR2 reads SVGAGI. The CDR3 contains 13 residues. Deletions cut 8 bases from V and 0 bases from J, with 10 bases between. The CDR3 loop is CASLRRMNTEAFF. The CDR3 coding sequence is TGTGCCAGCCTACGGAGAATGAACACTGAAGCTTTCTTT.

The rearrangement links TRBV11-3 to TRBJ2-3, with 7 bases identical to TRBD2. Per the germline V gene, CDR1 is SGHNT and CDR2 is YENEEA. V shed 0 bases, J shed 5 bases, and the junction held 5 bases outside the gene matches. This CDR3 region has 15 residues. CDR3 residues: CASSLEGGMGDTQYF. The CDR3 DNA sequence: TGTGCCAGCAGCTTAGAGGGGGGGATGGGAGATACGCAGTATTTT. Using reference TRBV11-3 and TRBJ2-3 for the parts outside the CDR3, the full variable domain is EAGVVQSPRYKIIEKKQPVAFWCNPISGHNTLYWYLQNLGQGPELLIRYENEEAVDDSQLPKDRFSAERLKGVDSTLKIQPAELGDSAVYLCASSLEGGMGDTQYFGPGTRLTVL.

As DNA, the CDR3 is TGTGCCAGCAGCTCCGGGACAGGAGCCTACGAGCAGTACTTC. Amino acid sequence: CASSSGTGAYEQYF. The chain uses TRBV7-2 and TRBJ2-7; 8 bases align to TRBD1. Germline-derived CDR1 and CDR2 are SGHTA and FQGNSA. The CDR3 runs to 14 residues. The trim removed 4 bases at V and 2 bases at J, leaving 4 bases unmatched.

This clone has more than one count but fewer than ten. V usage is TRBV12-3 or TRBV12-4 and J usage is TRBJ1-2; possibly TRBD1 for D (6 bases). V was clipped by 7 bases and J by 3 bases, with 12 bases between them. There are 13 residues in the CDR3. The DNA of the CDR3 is TGTGCCAGCAAACAGGGAGAGCACTATGGCTACACCTTC. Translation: CASKQGEHYGYTF.

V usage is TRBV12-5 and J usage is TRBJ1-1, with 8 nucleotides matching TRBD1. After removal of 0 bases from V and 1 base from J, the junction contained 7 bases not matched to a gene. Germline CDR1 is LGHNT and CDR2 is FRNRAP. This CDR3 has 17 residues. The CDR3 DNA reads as TGTGCTAGTGGTTTGGTACTTGGACAGGGCGGGAACACTGAAGCTTTCTTT. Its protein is CASGLVLGQGGNTEAFF.

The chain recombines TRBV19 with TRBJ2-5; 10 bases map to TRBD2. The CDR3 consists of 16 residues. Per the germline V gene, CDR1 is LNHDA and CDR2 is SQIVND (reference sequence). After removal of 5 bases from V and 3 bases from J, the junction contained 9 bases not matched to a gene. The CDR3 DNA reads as TGTGCCAGTAGTTCCGAGTGGACTAGCGGAGAAGAGACCCAGTACTTC. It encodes CASSSEWTSGEETQYF.

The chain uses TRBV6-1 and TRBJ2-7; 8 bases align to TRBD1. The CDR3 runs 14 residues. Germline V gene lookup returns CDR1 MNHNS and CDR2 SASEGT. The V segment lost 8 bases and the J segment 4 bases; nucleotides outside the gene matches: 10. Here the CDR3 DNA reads TGTGCCAGCCAAAACCGGCAGGGGGCGTACGAGCAGTACTTC. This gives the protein CASQNRQGAYEQYF.

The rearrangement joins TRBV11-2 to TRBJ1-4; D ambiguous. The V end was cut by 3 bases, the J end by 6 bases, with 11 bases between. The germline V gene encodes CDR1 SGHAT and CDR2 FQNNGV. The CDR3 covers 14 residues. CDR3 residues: CASSFSGLDEKLFF. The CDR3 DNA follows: TGTGCCAGCAGCTTCTCGGGGTTAGATGAAAAACTGTTTTTT.

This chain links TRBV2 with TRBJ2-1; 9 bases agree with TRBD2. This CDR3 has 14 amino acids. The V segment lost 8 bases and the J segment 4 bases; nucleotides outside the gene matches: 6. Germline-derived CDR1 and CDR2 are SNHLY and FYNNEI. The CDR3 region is CASSGTSSYNEQFF. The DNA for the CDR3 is TGTGCCAGCTCTGGGACTAGCTCATACAATGAGCAGTTCTTC.

The CDR3 spells CASSLSGTRTEAFF. CDR3 in DNA: TGTGCCAGCAGTTTATCGGGCACCCGCACTGAAGCTTTCTTT. The chain uses TRBV27 and TRBJ1-1; no reliable D call. The CDR3 loop spans 14 amino acids. V lost 0 bases and J 4 bases, leaving 9 bases between the germline ends. Per the germline V gene, CDR1 is MNHEY and CDR2 is SMNVEV (reference sequence).

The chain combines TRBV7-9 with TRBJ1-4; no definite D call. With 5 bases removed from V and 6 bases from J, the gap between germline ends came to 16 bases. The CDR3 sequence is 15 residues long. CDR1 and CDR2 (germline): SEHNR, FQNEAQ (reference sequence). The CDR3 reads CASSPATEADEKLFF. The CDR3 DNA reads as TGTGCCAGCAGCCCCGCCACTGAGGCCGATGAAAAACTGTTTTTT.

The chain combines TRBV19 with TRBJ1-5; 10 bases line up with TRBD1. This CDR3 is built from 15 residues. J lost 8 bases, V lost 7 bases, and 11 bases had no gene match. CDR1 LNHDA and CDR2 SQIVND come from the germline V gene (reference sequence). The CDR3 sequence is CASIHTGTGVKPQHF. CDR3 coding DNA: TGTGCCAGTATCCATACCGGGACAGGGGTGAAGCCCCAGCATTTT.

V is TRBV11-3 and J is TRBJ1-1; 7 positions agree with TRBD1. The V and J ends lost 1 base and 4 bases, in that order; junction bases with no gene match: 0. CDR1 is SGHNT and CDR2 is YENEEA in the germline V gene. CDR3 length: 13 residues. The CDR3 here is CASSLGTGTEAFF. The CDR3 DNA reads TGTGCCAGCAGCTTAGGGACAGGCACTGAAGCTTTCTTT.

The CDR3 nucleotides are TGTGCCAGCAGCTTAGGCAGTTCTAACACCGGGGAGCTGTTTTTT. Translating it yields CASSLGSSNTGELFF. V usage is TRBV7-9 and J usage is TRBJ2-2; D remains ambiguous. The V and J ends lost 1 base and 2 bases respectively, with 8 bases between them. This CDR3 contains 15 residues. The germline V gene encodes CDR1 SEHNR and CDR2 FQNEAQ (reference sequence).

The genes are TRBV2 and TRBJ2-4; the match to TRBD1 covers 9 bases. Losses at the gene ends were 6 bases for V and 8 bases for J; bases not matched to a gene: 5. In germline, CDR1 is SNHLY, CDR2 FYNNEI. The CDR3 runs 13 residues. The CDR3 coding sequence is TGTGCCAGCAGCGACAGGGGGGATCACATTCAGTACTTC. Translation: CASSDRGDHIQYF.

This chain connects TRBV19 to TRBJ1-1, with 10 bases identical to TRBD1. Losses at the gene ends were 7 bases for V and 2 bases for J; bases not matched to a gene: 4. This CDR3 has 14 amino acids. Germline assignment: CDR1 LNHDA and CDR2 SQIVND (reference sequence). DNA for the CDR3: TGTGCCAGTACCTGGACAGGGGGTAACACTGAAGCTTTCTTT. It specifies CASTWTGGNTEAFF.

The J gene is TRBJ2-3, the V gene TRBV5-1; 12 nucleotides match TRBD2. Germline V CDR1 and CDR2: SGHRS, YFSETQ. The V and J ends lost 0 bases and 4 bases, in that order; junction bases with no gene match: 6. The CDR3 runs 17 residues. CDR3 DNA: TGCGCCAGCAGCTTGGAGCGACTAGCGGGGGAGCCAGATACGCAGTATTTT. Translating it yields CASSLERLAGEPDTQYF. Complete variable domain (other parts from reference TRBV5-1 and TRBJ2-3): KAGVTQTPRYLIKTRGQQVTLSCSPISGHRSVSWYQQTPGQGLQFLFEYFSETQRNKGNFPGRFSGRQFSNSRSEMNVSTLELGDSALYLCASSLERLAGEPDTQYFGPGTRLTVL.

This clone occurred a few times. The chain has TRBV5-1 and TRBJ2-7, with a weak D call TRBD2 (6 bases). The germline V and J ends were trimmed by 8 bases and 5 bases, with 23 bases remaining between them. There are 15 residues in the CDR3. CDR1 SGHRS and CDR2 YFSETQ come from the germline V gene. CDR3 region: CASTMGGLAEHEQYF. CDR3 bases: TGCGCCAGTACCATGGGGGGACTCGCTGAACACGAGCAGTACTTC.

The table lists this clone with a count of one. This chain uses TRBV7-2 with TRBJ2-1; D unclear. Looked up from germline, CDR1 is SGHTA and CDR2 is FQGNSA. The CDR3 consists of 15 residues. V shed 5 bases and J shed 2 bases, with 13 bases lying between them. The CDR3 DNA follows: TGTGCCAGCAGCCTCAACTCAAATACCTACAATGAGCAGTTCTTC. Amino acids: CASSLNSNTYNEQFF.

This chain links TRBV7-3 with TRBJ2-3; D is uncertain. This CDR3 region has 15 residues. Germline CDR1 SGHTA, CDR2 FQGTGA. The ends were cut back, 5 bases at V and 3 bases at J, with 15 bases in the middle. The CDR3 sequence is CASSPGRVVTDTQYF. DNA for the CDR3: TGTGCCAGCAGCCCCGGCCGGGTTGTAACAGATACGCAGTATTTT. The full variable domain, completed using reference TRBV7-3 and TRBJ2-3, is GAGVSQTPSNKVTEKGKYVELRCDPISGHTALYWYRQSLGQGPEFLIYFQGTGAADDSGLPNDRFFAVRPEGSVSTLKIQRTERGDSAVYLCASSPGRVVTDTQYFGPGTRLTVL.

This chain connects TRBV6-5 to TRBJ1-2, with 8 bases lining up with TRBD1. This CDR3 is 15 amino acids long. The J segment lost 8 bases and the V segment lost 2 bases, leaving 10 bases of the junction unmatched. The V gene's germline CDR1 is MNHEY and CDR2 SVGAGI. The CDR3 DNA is TGTGCCAGCAGTTACCACCCGGGACAGGAAAAAGGCTACACCTTC. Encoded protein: CASSYHPGQEKGYTF.

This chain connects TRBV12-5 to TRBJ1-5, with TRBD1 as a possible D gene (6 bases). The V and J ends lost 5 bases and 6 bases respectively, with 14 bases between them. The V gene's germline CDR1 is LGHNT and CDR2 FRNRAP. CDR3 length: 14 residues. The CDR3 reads CASGEQGLSQPQHF. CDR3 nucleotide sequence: TGTGCTAGTGGTGAACAGGGTTTAAGTCAGCCCCAGCATTTT.

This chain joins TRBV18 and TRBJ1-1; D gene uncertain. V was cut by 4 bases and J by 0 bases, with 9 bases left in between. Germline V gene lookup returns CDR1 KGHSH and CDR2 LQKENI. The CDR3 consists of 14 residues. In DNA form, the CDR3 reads TGTGCCAGCTCACTGGCCTCCTTGAACACTGAAGCTTTCTTT. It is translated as CASSLASLNTEAFF. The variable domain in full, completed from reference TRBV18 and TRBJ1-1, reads NAGVMQNPRHLVRRRGQEARLRCSPMKGHSHVYWYRQLPEEGLKFMVYLQKENIIDESGMPKERFSAEFPKEGPSILRIQQVVRGDSAAYFCASSLASLNTEAFFGQGTRLTVV.